Below, 32 T cell receptor beta chains from the same sample are listed, as sequenced in a study of blood T cell repertoires in COVID-19 (dated by TCRdb to 2020 to 2021). Library prep was done by the immunoSEQ multiplex PCR assay. TCRdb holds this immuneACCESS table with in-frame rearrangements only. Some clones are missing; in checked studies, unresolved V genes explain under half, and the rest has no known cause. The sample profile shows about 180,000 clones; around 80% of them were found once. Of the sample, approximately 9.1% falls within the top ten clones. The specimen was peripheral blood. The receptors were gathered from a woman in her sixties or seventies with acute or convalescent COVID-19.

The chain recombines TRBV5-5 with TRBJ1-2; 7 positions match TRBD1. The CDR3 is made up of 14 amino acids. Germline V lookup: CDR1 SGHKS, CDR2 YYEKEE (reference sequence). Trimming took 3 bases from V and 5 from J; bases not matched to a gene: 7. The chain's CDR3 is CASSSGQRSYGYTF. The CDR3 DNA follows: TGTGCCAGCAGCTCGGGACAGAGGTCGTATGGCTACACCTTC.

The genes are TRBV5-1 and TRBJ1-6; D possibly corresponds to TRBD1 (5 bases). The CDR3 runs 13 residues. The V end lost 7 bases, the J end lost 3 bases, and 8 bases lay between the germline ends. Germline CDR1 is SGHRS and CDR2 is YFSETQ. For the CDR3, the DNA is TGCGCCAGCGGTCAGGGCTATAATTCACCCCTCCACTTT. Its protein product is CASGQGYNSPLHF.

The rearrangement joins TRBV6-5 to TRBJ1-4, with D perhaps matching TRBD1 (5 bases). This CDR3 contains 14 residues. Germline assignment: CDR1 MNHEY and CDR2 SVGAGI. Trimming removed 2 bases from V and 5 bases from J, with 9 bases in between. Here the CDR3 reads CASSYSRGNEKLFF. In DNA form, the CDR3 reads TGTGCCAGCAGTTACAGTAGGGGAAATGAAAAACTGTTTTTT.

The V gene is TRBV6-5, the J gene TRBJ2-1; D may be TRBD2 (6 bases). CDR1 is MNHEY and CDR2 is SVGAGI in the germline V gene. V dropped 3 bases and J dropped 9 bases, with 12 bases sitting between them. This CDR3 comprises 13 residues. In nucleotides, the CDR3 is TGTGCCAGCAGTTATATGGAGGGAGGTGAGCAGTTCTTC. It codes for CASSYMEGGEQFF.

The chain employs TRBV19 and TRBJ2-6, with D perhaps matching TRBD1 (6 bases). Germline lookup yields CDR1 LNHDA and CDR2 SQIVND (reference sequence). The CDR3 spans 18 residues. Trimming took 4 bases from V and 0 from J, leaving 16 bases between them. The CDR3 is CASSKNFRTASGANVLTF. Here the CDR3 DNA reads TGTGCCAGTAGTAAAAACTTCCGGACAGCCTCTGGGGCCAACGTCCTGACTTTC.

The chain employs TRBV4-3 and TRBJ1-2; 7 nucleotides match TRBD1. The CDR3 runs to 14 residues. J was trimmed by 8 bases and V by 1 base; bases with no gene match: 7. CDR1 and CDR2 (germline): LGHNA, YSLEER. The CDR3 loop reads CASSQARTGRGYTF. As DNA, the CDR3 is TGCGCCAGCAGCCAAGCTCGGACAGGACGAGGCTACACCTTC.

The rearrangement links TRBV3-1 (or the pseudogene TRBV3-2) to TRBJ2-5, with TRBD2 matching over 7 bases. In germline, CDR1 is LGHDT, CDR2 YNNKEL (reference sequence). This CDR3 has 14 amino acids. V trimming: 4 bases; J trimming: 5 bases; junction bases outside the gene matches: 7. The CDR3 here is CASSRGGSAETQYF. CDR3 sequence (DNA): TGTGCCAGCAGCCGAGGCGGGAGCGCGGAGACCCAGTACTTC.

The gene calls are TRBV9 and TRBJ2-2; 8 nucleotides align to TRBD2. This CDR3 is built from 15 residues. The V gene's germline CDR1 is SGDLS and CDR2 YYNGEE. The V segment lost 6 bases and the J segment 0 bases; nucleotides outside the gene matches: 4. CDR3: CASTSGGTNTGELFF. In DNA form, the CDR3 reads TGTGCCAGCACAAGCGGGGGTACGAACACCGGGGAGCTGTTTTTT.

The gene calls are TRBV6-2 or TRBV6-3 and TRBJ2-7; TRBD2 matches 13 bases. V lost 5 bases, J lost 0 bases, and 7 bases stayed unmatched. Germline V CDR1 and CDR2: MNHEY, SVGEGT. The CDR3 is made up of 17 amino acids. DNA for the CDR3: TGTGCCAGCAGTCCATCCAGGACTAGCGGGAGCTCCTACGAGCAGTACTTC. Amino acids: CASSPSRTSGSSYEQYF.

The chain is built from TRBV11-3 and TRBJ2-7; 8 bases are shared with TRBD1. After removal of 3 bases from V and 8 bases from J, the junction contained 3 bases not matched to a gene. The CDR3 loop spans 12 amino acids. The germline V gene encodes CDR1 SGHNT and CDR2 YENEEA. The CDR3 is CASSFGQGQQYF. CDR3 nucleotide sequence: TGTGCCAGCAGCTTCGGACAGGGTCAGCAGTACTTC.

This clone came up once. This chain uses TRBV12-3 or TRBV12-4 with TRBJ1-3; weak D call: TRBD1 (5 bases). The germline V and J ends were trimmed by 6 bases and 7 bases, with 7 bases remaining between them. The CDR3 runs 11 residues. CDR3 amino acids: CASRSGNTIYF. CDR3 DNA sequence: TGTGCCAGCAGGTCAGGGAACACCATATATTTT.

The chain combines TRBV7-9 with TRBJ2-6, with 11 bases that match TRBD2. V gave up 5 bases and J gave up 0 bases; unmatched junction bases: 6. CDR1 SEHNR and CDR2 FQNEAQ come from the germline V gene (reference sequence). The CDR3 is 18 amino acids. In DNA, the CDR3 is TGTGCCAGCAGCCCCGGGACTAGCGGTCGCTCTGGGGCCAACGTCCTGACTTTC. Protein product: CASSPGTSGRSGANVLTF.

This chain links TRBV12-5 with TRBJ2-2; 8 bases match TRBD1. This CDR3 contains 15 residues. J gave up 3 bases and V 3 bases, and 3 bases lay outside the gene matches. Looked up from germline, CDR1 is LGHNT and CDR2 is FRNRAP. The CDR3 spells CASGLQGGDTGELFF. The CDR3 region has the DNA TGTGCTAGTGGTTTACAGGGGGGCGACACCGGGGAGCTGTTTTTT. Looking up the rest from reference TRBV12-5 and TRBJ2-2 gives the full variable domain: DARVTQTPRHKVTEMGQEVTMRCQPILGHNTVFWYRQTMMQGLELLAYFRNRAPLDDSGMPKDRFSAEMPDATLATLKIQPSEPRDSAVYFCASGLQGGDTGELFFGEGSRLTVL.

The J gene is TRBJ1-2, the V gene TRBV5-1; unclear D gene. V gave up 2 bases and J gave up 5 bases, with 13 bases separating them. CDR1 is SGHRS and CDR2 is YFSETQ in the germline V gene. The CDR3 runs 14 residues. CDR3 nucleotides: TGCGCCAGCAGCTTAGGGTTCCGGGAATATGGCTACACCTTC. Translation: CASSLGFREYGYTF.

This clone was seen a handful of times. This rearrangement joins TRBV7-9 to TRBJ2-5, with TRBD1 matching 8 bases. The CDR3 has 14 residues. J lost 3 bases, V lost 5 bases, and 5 bases had no gene match. The germline gives CDR1 SEHNR, CDR2 FQNEAQ (reference sequence). In DNA, the CDR3 is TGTGCCAGCAGCCTGGACAGGGTCGAAGAGACCCAGTACTTC. Amino acids: CASSLDRVEETQYF.

This clone was detected only a few times. The chain has TRBV7-6 and TRBJ2-7; 7 bases fit TRBD1. The CDR3 is 14 residues long. CDR1 and CDR2 (germline): SGHVS, FNYEAQ. The V and J ends lost 6 bases and 1 base, in that order; junction bases with no gene match: 6. The chain's CDR3 is CASRPDRDSYEQYF. The CDR3 DNA follows: TGTGCCAGCAGACCAGACAGGGATTCCTACGAGCAGTACTTC. Supplemented by reference TRBV7-6 and TRBJ2-7, the full variable domain reads GAGVSQSPRYKVTKRGQDVALRCDPISGHVSLYWYRQALGQGPEFLTYFNYEAQQDKSGLPNDRFSAERPEGSISTLTIQRTEQRDSAMYRCASRPDRDSYEQYFGPGTRLTVT.

The CDR3 nucleotides are TGTGCCAGCAGCGGGGTGTCTGGAAACACCATATATTTT. Translated, it gives CASSGVSGNTIYF. The V gene is TRBV28, the J gene TRBJ1-3; D gene ambiguous. CDR1 is MDHEN and CDR2 is SYDVKM in the germline V gene. This CDR3 is 13 amino acids long. Deletions cut 6 bases from V and 1 base from J, with 7 bases between.

This chain joins TRBV5-6 and TRBJ1-5; D possibly corresponds to TRBD1 (6 bases). CDR1 is SGHDT, CDR2 YYEEEE, per germline. The CDR3 has 15 amino acids. V was shortened by 5 bases and J by 7 bases, with 19 bases between the two germline ends. For the CDR3, the DNA is TGTGCCAGCAGTGGATACAGGGCCGGGGGGCAGCCCCAGCATTTT. Amino acid sequence: CASSGYRAGGQPQHF.

This sequence joins TRBV10-3 and TRBJ2-7; 8 bases are a match to TRBD2. This CDR3 has 14 amino acids. Per germline, CDR1 ENHRY and CDR2 SYGVKD. V was clipped by 5 bases and J by 1 base; unmatched bases: 4. CDR3 sequence reads: CAISTSGRSYEQYF. The CDR3, as DNA: TGTGCCATCAGTACTAGCGGCAGGTCCTACGAGCAGTACTTC.

The V and J genes are TRBV7-8 and TRBJ2-1; tentative D call: TRBD2 (5 bases). The V gene lost 5 bases and the J gene lost 4 bases, with 18 bases spanning the gap. This CDR3 is built from 16 residues. Germline CDR1 reads SGHVS; CDR2 reads FQNEAQ. The CDR3 loop is CASSARTGTQYNEQFF. In DNA form, the CDR3 reads TGTGCCAGCAGCGCCCGGACTGGTACGCAGTACAATGAGCAGTTCTTC.

The chain recombines TRBV28 with TRBJ1-5; D may be TRBD1 (5 bases). Germline CDR1 and CDR2: MDHEN and SYDVKM. V was shortened by 9 bases and J by 2 bases, with 11 bases between the two germline ends. The CDR3 is made up of 13 amino acids. DNA for the CDR3: TGTGCCAGTGACCAAGGGGGCAATCAGCCCCAGCATTTT. It codes for CASDQGGNQPQHF. The complete variable domain, with remaining parts taken from reference TRBV28 and TRBJ1-5, reads DVKVTQSSRYLVKRTGEKVFLECVQDMDHENMFWYRQDPGLGLRLIYFSYDVKMKEKGDIPEGYSVSREKKERFSLILESASTNQTSMYLCASDQGGNQPQHFGDGTRLSIL.

The chain recombines TRBV28 with TRBJ1-2; possible D gene TRBD1, 6 bases. The CDR3 covers 17 residues. V gave up 6 bases and J gave up 5 bases, with 25 bases separating them. Germline V gene data show CDR1 as MDHEN and CDR2 as SYDVKM. CDR3 sequence reads: CASSPGGGYSYFYGYTF. The CDR3 region has the DNA TGTGCCAGCAGCCCCGGGGGGGGCTACTCGTACTTTTATGGCTACACCTTC.

This clone was observed once. The chain employs TRBV30 and TRBJ2-1; 14 nucleotides match TRBD2. V gave up 2 bases and J gave up 8 bases; unmatched junction bases: 8. Per the germline V gene, CDR1 is GTSNPN and CDR2 is SVGIG (reference sequence). This CDR3 contains 16 residues. In DNA, the CDR3 is TGTGCCTGGAGTTCTCCGACTAGCGGGGGGGGCCATGAGCAGTTCTTC. This encodes CAWSSPTSGGGHEQFF.

V and J are TRBV12-3 or TRBV12-4 and TRBJ1-1; D may be TRBD1 (6 bases). This CDR3 region has 13 residues. With 5 bases removed from V and 1 base from J, the gap between germline ends came to 8 bases. The CDR3 reads CASSRTENTEAFF. DNA for the CDR3: TGTGCCAGCAGTAGGACAGAGAACACTGAAGCTTTCTTT.

The V gene is TRBV13, the J gene TRBJ2-7; 12 bases map to TRBD2. The CDR3 spans 15 residues. V dropped 5 bases and J dropped 5; count of bases not matched to a gene: 7. Germline V lookup: CDR1 PRHDT, CDR2 FYEKMQ (reference sequence). The CDR3 spells CASSPSLAGGHEQYF. The CDR3 DNA follows: TGTGCCAGCAGCCCAAGTCTAGCGGGGGGGCACGAGCAGTACTTC.

This clone was detected a few times. This chain uses TRBV27 with TRBJ2-3; 9 bases align to TRBD1. The CDR3 length is 15 residues. Germline trimming cut 6 bases from V and 5 bases from J; bases unmatched to any gene: 9. CDR1 and CDR2 from the germline V gene are MNHEY and SMNVEV (reference sequence). The chain's CDR3 is CASRRRDRALDTQYF. CDR3 coding DNA: TGTGCCAGCAGACGACGGGACAGGGCCTTAGATACGCAGTATTTT.

The chain joins TRBV5-1 to TRBJ2-3; 13 bases are a match to TRBD2. The CDR3 consists of 17 residues. V was clipped by 4 bases and J by 2 bases; unmatched bases: 7. Germline lookup yields CDR1 SGHRS and CDR2 YFSETQ. The CDR3 DNA reads TGCGCCAGCAGCCTGGGGACTAGCGGGGACTCCACAGATACGCAGTATTTT. Protein: CASSLGTSGDSTDTQYF.

This clone appeared a single time. The J gene is TRBJ1-1, the V gene TRBV11-3; D remains unclear. Germline CDR1 SGHNT, CDR2 YENEEA. Trimming stripped 0 bases from V and 1 base from J, with 6 bases between. The CDR3 runs 14 residues. The CDR3, as DNA: TGTGCCAGCAGCTTAGAAGGCGGGAACACTGAAGCTTTCTTT. It is translated as CASSLEGGNTEAFF.

The rearrangement joins TRBV7-3 to TRBJ1-4, with D possibly being TRBD1 (5 bases). CDR1 is SGHTA and CDR2 is FQGTGA in the germline V gene. V dropped 3 bases and J dropped 5 bases, with 7 bases sitting between them. The CDR3 contains 13 residues. CDR3 nucleotides: TGTGCCAGCAGCTTTCACAGGAATGAAAAACTGTTTTTT. Encoded protein: CASSFHRNEKLFF.

The V and J genes are TRBV28 and TRBJ1-1; 8 nucleotides line up with TRBD1. The CDR3 is 13 amino acids. V lost 7 bases to trimming and J lost 4 bases; unmatched junction nucleotides: 5. Per germline, CDR1 MDHEN and CDR2 SYDVKM. The chain's CDR3 is CASKSGGPTEAFF. The CDR3 nucleotides are TGTGCCAGCAAGTCAGGGGGCCCCACTGAAGCTTTCTTT.

The table lists this clone with a count of one. The chain employs TRBV5-1 and TRBJ1-1, with TRBD1 matching 7 bases. V shed 5 bases, J shed 4 bases, and the junction held 8 bases outside the gene matches. The length of the CDR3 is 14 residues. Germline V gene data show CDR1 as SGHRS and CDR2 as YFSETQ. CDR3 sequence (DNA): TGCGCCAGCAGTATCCCAGGGGGAATCACTGAAGCTTTCTTT. As protein: CASSIPGGITEAFF.

The chain joins TRBV30 to TRBJ1-6, with 9 nucleotides matching TRBD1. The CDR3 runs to 14 residues. Germline assignment: CDR1 GTSNPN and CDR2 SVGIG (reference sequence). The junction had 2 bases not matched to a gene; V was cut back by 5 bases and J by 3 bases. Written as DNA, the CDR3 is TGTGCCTGGCTGACAGGGGGCTATAATTCACCCCTCCACTTT. Its protein is CAWLTGGYNSPLHF.